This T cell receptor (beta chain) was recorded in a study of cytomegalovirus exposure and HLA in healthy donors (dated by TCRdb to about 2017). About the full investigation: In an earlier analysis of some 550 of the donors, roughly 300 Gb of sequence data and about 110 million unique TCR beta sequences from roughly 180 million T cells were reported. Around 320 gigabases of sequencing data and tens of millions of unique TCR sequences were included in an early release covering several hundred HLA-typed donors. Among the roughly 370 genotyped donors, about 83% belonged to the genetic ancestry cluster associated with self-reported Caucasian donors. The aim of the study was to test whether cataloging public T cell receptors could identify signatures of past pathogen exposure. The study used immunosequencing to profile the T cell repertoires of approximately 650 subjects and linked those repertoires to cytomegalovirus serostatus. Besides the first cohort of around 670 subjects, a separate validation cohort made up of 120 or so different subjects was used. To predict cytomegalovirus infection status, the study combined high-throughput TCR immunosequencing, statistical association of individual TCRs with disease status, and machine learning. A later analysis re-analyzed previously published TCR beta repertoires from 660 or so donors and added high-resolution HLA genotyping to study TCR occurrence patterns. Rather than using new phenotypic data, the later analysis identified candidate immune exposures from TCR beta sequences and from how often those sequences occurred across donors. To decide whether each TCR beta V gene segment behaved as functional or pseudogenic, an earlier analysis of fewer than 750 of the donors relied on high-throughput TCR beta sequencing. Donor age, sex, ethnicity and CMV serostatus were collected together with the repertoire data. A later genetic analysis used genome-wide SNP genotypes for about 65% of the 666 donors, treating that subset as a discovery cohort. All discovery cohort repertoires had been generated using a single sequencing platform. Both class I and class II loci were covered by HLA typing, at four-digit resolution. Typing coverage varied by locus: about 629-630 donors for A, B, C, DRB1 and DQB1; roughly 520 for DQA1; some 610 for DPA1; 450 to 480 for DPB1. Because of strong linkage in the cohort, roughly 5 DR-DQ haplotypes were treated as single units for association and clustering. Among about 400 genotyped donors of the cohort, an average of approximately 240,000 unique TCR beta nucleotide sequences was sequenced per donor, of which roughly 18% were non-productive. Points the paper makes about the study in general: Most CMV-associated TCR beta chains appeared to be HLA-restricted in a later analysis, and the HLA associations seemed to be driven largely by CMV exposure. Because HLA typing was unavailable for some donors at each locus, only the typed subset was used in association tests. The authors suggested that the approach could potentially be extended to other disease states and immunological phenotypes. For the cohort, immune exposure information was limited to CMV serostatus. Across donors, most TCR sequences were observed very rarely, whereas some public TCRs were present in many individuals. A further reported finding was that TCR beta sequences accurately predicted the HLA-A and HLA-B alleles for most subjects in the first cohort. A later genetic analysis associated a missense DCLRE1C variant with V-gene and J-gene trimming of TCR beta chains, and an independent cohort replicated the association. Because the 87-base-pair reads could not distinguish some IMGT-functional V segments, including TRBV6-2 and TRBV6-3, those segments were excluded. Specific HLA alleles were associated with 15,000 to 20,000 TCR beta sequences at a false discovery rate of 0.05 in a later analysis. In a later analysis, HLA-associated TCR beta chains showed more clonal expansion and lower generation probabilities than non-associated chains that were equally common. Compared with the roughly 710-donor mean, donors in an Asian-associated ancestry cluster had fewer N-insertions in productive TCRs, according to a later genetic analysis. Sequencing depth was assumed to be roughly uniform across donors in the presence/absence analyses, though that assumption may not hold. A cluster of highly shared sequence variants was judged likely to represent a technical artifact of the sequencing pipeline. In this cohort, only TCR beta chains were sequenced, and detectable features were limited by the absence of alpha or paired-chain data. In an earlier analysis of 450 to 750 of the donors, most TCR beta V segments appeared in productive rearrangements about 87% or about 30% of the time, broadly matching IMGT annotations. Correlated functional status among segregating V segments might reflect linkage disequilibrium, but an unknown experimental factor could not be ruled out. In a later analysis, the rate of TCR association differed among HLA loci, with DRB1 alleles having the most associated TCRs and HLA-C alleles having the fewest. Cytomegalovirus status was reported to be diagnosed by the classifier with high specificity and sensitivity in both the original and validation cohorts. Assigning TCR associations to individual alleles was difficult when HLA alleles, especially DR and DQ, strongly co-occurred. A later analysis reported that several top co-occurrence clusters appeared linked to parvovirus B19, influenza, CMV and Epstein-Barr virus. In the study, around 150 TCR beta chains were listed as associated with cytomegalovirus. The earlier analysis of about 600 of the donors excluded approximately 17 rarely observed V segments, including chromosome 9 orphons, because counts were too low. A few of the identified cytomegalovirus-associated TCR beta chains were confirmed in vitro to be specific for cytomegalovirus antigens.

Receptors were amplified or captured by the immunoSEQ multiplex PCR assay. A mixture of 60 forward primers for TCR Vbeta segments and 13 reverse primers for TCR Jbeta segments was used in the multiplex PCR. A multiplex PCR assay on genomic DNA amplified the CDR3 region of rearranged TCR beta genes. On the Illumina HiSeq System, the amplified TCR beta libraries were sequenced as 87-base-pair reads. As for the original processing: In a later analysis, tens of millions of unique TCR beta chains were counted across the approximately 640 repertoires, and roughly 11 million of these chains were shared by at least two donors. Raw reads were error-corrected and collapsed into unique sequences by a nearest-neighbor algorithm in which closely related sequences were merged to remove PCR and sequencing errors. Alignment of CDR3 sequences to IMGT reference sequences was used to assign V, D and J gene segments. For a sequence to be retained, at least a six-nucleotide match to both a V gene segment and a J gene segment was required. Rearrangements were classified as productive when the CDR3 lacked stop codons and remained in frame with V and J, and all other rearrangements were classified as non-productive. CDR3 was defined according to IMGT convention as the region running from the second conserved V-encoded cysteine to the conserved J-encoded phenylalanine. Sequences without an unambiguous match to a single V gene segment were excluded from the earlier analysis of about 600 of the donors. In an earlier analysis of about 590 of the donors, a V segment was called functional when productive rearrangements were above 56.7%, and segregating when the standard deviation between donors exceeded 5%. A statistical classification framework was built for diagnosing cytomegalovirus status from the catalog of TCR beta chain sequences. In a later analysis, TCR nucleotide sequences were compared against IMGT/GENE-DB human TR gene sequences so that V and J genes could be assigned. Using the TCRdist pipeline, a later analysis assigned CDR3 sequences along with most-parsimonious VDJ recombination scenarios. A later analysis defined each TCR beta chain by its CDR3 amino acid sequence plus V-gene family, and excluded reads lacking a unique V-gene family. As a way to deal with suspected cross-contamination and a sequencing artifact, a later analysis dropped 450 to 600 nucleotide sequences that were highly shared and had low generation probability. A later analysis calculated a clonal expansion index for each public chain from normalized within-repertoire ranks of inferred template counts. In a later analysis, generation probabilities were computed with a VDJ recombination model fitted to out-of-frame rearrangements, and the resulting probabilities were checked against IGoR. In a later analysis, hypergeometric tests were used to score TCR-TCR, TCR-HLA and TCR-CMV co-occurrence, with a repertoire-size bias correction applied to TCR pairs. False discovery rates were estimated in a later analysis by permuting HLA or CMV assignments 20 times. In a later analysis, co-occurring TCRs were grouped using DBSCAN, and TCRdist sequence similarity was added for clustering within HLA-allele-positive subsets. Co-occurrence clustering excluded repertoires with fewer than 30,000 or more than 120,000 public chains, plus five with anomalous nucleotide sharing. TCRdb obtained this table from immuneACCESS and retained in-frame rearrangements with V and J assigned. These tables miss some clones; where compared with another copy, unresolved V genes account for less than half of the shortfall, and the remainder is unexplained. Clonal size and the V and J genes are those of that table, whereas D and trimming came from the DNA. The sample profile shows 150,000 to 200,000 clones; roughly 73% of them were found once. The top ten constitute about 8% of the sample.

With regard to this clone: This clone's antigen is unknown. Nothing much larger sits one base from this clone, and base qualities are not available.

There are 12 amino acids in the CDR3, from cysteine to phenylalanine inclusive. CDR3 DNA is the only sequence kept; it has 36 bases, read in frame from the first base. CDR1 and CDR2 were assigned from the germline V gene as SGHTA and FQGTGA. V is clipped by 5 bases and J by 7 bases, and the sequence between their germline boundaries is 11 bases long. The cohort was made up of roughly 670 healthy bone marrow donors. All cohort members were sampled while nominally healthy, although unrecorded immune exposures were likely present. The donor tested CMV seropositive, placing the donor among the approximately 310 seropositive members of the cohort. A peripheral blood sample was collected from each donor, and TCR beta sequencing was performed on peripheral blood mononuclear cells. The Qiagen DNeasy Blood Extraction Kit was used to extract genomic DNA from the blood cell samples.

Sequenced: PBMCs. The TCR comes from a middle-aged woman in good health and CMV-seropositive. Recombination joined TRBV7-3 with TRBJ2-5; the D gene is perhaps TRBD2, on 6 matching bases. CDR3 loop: CASSPPGGTQYF. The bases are TGTGCCAGCAGCCCGCCCGGGGGGACCCAGTACTTC.